These T cell receptor beta chains were read from a single sample in a study of blood T cell repertoires in COVID-19. TCRdb keeps only in-frame clones here, not all; method: immunoSEQ multiplex PCR. The sample lists around 390,000 clones; just under 90% were seen once. Sequencing input: PBMCs or T cells enriched from blood (not recorded which). The receptors shown here come from a woman aged 50 to 60 who had recovered from COVID-19. Both conserved end residues are part of each CDR3. D genes are given only for firm matches. Expanded clones are given a class, and other clones once, few, many or no size at all.

>TRBV7-2|NA|NA|TRBJ1-1
TGTGCCAGCAGCCCCAGTGGGAACACTGAAGCTTTCTTT
CASSPSGNTEAFF
>TRBV10-3|NA|NA|TRBJ1-1
TGTGCCATCAGTGAAGAGGGCGGCACTGAAGCTTTCTTT
CAISEEGGTEAFF
>TRBV27|NA|TRBD2|TRBJ2-3
TGTGCCAGCAGTATTAGCGGGGGGACTAGCACAGATACGCAGTATTTT
CASSISGGTSTDTQYF
>TRBV2|NA|NA|TRBJ1-1
TGTGCCAGCAGCGCCCCTTTCGAGGGTGGCGCTTTCTTT
CASSAPFEGGAFF
>TRBV5-1|few|NA|TRBJ1-5
TGCGCCAGCAGCTTGGAAGCTAATCAGCCCCAGCATTTT
CASSLEANQPQHF
>TRBV4-1|NA|TRBD2|TRBJ2-1
TGCGCCAGCAGCCCCTGGACTAGCGAGGATGGTAGAAATGAGCAGTTCTTC
CASSPWTSEDGRNEQFF
>TRBV6-1|NA|TRBD1|TRBJ2-3
TGTGCCAGCAGTGAAATGGGACAGGGCGGCACAGATACGCAGTATTTT
CASSEMGQGGTDTQYF
>TRBV12-5|once|NA|TRBJ2-5
TGTGCTAGTGGTTTCCAGGAGACCCAGTACTTC
CASGFQETQYF
>TRBV12-3/TRBV12-4|NA|NA|TRBJ1-1
TGTGCCAGCAGTCCGGACATGAACACTGAAGCTTTCTTT
CASSPDMNTEAFF
>TRBV7-2|NA|NA|TRBJ1-5
TGTGCCAGCAGCCCCTACGGGGGTTATCAGCCCCAGCATTTT
CASSPYGGYQPQHF
>TRBV19|NA|TRBD2|TRBJ2-3
TGTGCCAGTACCCCACTAGCGGGGGCCACAGATACGCAGTATTTT
CASTPLAGATDTQYF
>TRBV28|NA|NA|TRBJ1-6
TGTGCCAGCAGTCCCGGCGGAGTCAATAATTCACCCCTCCACTTT
CASSPGGVNNSPLHF
>TRBV19|NA|TRBD1|TRBJ1-6
TGTGCCAGTAGTCCAGGGACAGGGCTGGGATCACCCCTCCACTTT
CASSPGTGLGSPLHF
>TRBV7-8|NA|NA|TRBJ2-5
TGTGCCAGCAGCTTAGCATGGTTGGGGGCGCAAGAGACCCAGTACTTC
CASSLAWLGAQETQYF
>TRBV3-1/TRBV3-2|NA|TRBD1|TRBJ2-7
TGTGCCAGCGGGACCGGGACAGGGGTCCCCCACTACGAGCAGTACTTC
CASGTGTGVPHYEQYF